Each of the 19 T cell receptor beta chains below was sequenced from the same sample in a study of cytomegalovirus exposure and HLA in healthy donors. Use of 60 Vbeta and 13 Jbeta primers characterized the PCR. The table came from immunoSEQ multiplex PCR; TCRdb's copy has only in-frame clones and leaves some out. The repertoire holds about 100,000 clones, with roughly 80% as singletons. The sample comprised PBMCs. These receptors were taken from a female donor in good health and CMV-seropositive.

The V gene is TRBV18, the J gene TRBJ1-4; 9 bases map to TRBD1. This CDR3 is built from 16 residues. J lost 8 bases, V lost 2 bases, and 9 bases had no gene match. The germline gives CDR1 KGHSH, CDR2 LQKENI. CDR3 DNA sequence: TGTGCCAGCTCACCAGGGACAGGGATGGTGGGAGAAAAACTGTTTTTT. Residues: CASSPGTGMVGEKLFF.

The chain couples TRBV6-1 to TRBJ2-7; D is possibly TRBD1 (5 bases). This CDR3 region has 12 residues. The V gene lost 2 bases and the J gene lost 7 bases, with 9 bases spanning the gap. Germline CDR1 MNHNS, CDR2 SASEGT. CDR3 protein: CASSEWGQEQYF. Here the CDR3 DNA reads TGTGCCAGCAGTGAATGGGGCCAGGAGCAGTACTTC.

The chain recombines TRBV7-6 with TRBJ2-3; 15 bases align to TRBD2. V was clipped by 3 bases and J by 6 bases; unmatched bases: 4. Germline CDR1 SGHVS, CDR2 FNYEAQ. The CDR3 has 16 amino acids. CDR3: CASSLGLAGGGDTQYF. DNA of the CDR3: TGTGCCAGCAGCTTGGGACTAGCGGGAGGTGGGGATACGCAGTATTTT.

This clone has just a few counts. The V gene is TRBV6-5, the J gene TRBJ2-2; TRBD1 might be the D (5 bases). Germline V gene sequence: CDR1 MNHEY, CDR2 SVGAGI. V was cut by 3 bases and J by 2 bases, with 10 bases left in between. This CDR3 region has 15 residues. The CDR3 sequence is CASSYAQGNTGELFF. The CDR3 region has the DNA TGTGCCAGCAGTTATGCGCAGGGTAACACCGGGGAGCTGTTTTTT.

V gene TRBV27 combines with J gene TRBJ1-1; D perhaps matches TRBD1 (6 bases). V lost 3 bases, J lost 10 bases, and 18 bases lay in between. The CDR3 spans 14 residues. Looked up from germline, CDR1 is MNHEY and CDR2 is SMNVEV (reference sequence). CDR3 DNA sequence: TGTGCCAGCAGTTTCCTTTCTGGGGGGGGCCGAGCTTTCTTT. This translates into CASSFLSGGGRAFF.

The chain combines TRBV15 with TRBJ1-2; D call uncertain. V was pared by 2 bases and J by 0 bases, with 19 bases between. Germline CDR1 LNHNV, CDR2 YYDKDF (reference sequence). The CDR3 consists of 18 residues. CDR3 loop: CATSRSVVNREPNYGYTF. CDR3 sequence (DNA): TGTGCCACCAGCAGAAGTGTCGTTAACAGAGAGCCTAACTATGGCTACACCTTC.

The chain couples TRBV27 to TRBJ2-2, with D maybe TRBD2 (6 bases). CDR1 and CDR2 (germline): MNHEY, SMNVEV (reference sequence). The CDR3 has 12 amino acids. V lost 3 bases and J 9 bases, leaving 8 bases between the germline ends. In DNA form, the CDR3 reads TGTGCCAGCAGTTTCCGCGGGAGGGAGCTGTTTTTT. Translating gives CASSFRGRELFF.

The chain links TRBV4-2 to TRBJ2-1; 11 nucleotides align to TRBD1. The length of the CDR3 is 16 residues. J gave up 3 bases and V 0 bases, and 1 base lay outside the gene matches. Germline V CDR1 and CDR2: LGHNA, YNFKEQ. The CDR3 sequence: CASSQDGTGGYNEQFF. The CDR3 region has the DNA TGTGCCAGCAGCCAAGATGGGACAGGGGGCTACAATGAGCAGTTCTTC.

CDR3 DNA sequence: TGTGCCAGCAGCTTGACGACCGCCGGGACAGGGAGAGAAAAACTGTTTTTT. Protein product: CASSLTTAGTGREKLFF. The chain combines TRBV13 with TRBJ1-4; 9 bases align to TRBD1. Germline V CDR1 and CDR2: PRHDT, FYEKMQ (reference sequence). V lost 3 bases and J lost 8; bases outside the gene matches: 13. This CDR3 is 17 amino acids long.

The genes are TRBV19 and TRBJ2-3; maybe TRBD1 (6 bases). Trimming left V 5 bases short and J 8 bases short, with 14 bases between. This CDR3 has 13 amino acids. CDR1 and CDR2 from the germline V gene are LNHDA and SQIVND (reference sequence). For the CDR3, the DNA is TGTGCCAGTAGTGCAGGACAGTTTGGTACGCAGTATTTT. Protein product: CASSAGQFGTQYF.

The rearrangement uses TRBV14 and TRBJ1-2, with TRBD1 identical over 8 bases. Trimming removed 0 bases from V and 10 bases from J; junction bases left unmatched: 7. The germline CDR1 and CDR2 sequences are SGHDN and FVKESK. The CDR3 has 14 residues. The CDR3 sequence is CASSQDWTGSSYTF. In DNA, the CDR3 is TGTGCCAGCAGCCAAGATTGGACAGGGAGTTCCTACACCTTC.

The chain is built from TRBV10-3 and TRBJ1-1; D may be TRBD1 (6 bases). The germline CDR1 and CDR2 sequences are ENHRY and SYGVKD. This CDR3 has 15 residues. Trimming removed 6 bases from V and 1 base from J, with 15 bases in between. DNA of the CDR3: TGTGCCATCAGAACACTACAGGGCCCGAACACTGAAGCTTTCTTT. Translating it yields CAIRTLQGPNTEAFF.

The CDR3 spells CATEGTGGTQPQHF. Here the CDR3 DNA reads TGTGCCACCGAGGGGACAGGGGGCACTCAGCCCCAGCATTTT. The chain joins TRBV6-6 to TRBJ1-5, with TRBD1 matching over 12 bases. The CDR3 has 14 amino acids. CDR1 is MNHNY and CDR2 is SVGAGI in the germline V gene (reference sequence). V shed 10 bases, J shed 6 bases, and the junction held 7 bases outside the gene matches.

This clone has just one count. Here the CDR3 reads CARELAGNTGELFF. CDR3 bases: TGTGCCCGTGAACTAGCGGGCAACACCGGGGAGCTGTTTTTT. The genes are TRBV30 and TRBJ2-2, with 9 bases fitting TRBD2. The CDR3 loop spans 14 amino acids. Germline CDR1 is GTSNPN and CDR2 is SVGIG (reference sequence). After removal of 8 bases from V and 2 bases from J, the junction contained 6 bases not matched to a gene.

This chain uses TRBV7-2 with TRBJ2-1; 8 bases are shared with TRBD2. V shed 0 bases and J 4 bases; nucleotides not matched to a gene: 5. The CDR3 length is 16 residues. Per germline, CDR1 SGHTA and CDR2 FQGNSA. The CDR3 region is CASSLAGGGSYNEQFF. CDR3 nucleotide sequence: TGTGCCAGCAGCTTAGCCGGCGGGGGGTCTTACAATGAGCAGTTCTTC.

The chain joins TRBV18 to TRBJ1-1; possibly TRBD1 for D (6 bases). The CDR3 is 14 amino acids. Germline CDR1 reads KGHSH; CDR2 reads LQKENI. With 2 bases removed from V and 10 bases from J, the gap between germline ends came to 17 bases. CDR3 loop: CASSPAGGVLSAFF. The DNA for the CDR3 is TGTGCCAGCTCACCAGCGGGGGGCGTATTATCAGCTTTCTTT. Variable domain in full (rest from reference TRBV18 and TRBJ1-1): NAGVMQNPRHLVRRRGQEARLRCSPMKGHSHVYWYRQLPEEGLKFMVYLQKENIIDESGMPKERFSAEFPKEGPSILRIQQVVRGDSAAYFCASSPAGGVLSAFFGQGTRLTVV.

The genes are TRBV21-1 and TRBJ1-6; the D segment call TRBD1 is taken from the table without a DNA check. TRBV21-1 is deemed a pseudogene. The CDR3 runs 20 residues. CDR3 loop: CASSKRRGHLLSSYNSPLHF. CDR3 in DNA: TGTGCCAGCAGTAAAAGAAGGGGACATCTTCTAAGCTCCTATAATTCACCCCTCCACTTT.

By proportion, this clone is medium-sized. The CDR3 region has the DNA TGTGCCAGCAGCTTTACGGTTAGCTCCTACAATGAGCAGTTCTTC. Translating gives CASSFTVSSYNEQFF. The chain combines TRBV7-3 with TRBJ2-1; D is uncertain. The CDR3 extends over 15 amino acids. V lost 3 bases, J lost 0 bases, and 9 bases lay in between. CDR1 SGHTA and CDR2 FQGTGA come from the germline V gene.

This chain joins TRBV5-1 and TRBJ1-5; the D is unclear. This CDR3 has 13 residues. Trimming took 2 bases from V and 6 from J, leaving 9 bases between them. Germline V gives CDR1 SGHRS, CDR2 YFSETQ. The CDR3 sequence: CASSFNGGQPQHF. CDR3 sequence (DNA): TGCGCCAGCAGCTTTAACGGTGGTCAGCCCCAGCATTTT.